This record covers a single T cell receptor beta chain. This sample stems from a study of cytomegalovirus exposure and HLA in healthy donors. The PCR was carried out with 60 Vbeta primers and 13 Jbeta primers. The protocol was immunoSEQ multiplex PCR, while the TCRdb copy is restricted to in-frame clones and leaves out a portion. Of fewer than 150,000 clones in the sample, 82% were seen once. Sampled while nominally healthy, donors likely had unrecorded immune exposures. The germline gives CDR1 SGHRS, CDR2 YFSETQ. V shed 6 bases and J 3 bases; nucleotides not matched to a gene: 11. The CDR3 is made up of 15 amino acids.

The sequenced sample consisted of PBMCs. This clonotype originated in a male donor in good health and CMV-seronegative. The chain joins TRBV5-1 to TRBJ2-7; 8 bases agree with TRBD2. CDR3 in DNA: TGCGCCAGCACCCAGGGGAGCGGGAGTTTCTACGAGCAGTACTTC. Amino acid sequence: CASTQGSGSFYEQYF.